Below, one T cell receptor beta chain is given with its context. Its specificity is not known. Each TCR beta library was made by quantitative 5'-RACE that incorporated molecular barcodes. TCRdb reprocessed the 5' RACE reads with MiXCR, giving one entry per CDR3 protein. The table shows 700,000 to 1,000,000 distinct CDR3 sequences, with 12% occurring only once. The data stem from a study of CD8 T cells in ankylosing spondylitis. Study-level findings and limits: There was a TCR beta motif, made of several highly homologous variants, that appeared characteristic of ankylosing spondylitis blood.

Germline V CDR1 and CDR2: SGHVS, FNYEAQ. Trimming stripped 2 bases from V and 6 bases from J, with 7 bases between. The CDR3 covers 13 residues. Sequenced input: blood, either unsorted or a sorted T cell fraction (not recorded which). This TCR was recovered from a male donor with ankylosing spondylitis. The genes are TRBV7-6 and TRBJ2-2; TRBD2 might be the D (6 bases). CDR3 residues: CASSLRESGELFF. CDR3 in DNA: TGTGCCAGCAGCTTACGGGAGTCCGGGGAGCTGTTTTTT.